The 27 T cell receptor beta chains below were found in one sample sequenced in a study of PD-L1 blockade in urothelial cancer. Time point meaning: pretreatment peripheral blood. Profiling relied on immunoSEQ multiplex PCR, and the TCRdb table lists in-frame clones only, not all of them. The sample holds tens of thousands of clones, around four fifths seen once. The sample consisted of PBMCs, taken around atezolizumab (anti-PD-L1) treatment. The receptors come from a man aged 40-49 years with urothelial cancer.

This clone has only one observation. The V and J genes are TRBV11-2 and TRBJ1-4; 7 nucleotides align to TRBD1. Trimming removed 5 bases from V and 7 bases from J; junction bases left unmatched: 4. The V gene's germline CDR1 is SGHAT and CDR2 FQNNGV. The CDR3 is 13 amino acids. The CDR3 region is CASSMNRGEKLFF. The CDR3 DNA sequence: TGTGCCAGCAGCATGAACAGGGGTGAAAAACTGTTTTTT.

V is TRBV6-6 and J is TRBJ1-1, with 7 bases fitting TRBD1. Germline CDR1 MNHNY, CDR2 SVGAGI (reference sequence). J lost 3 bases, V lost 2 bases, and 3 bases had no gene match. The CDR3 totals 14 residues. Written as DNA, the CDR3 is TGTGCCAGCAGTTACGGAGACAGGGACACTGAAGCTTTCTTT. Translating it yields CASSYGDRDTEAFF.

The chain has TRBV28 and TRBJ1-5, with a tentative D call TRBD1 (5 bases). Germline CDR1 MDHEN, CDR2 SYDVKM. The V end was cut by 2 bases, the J end by 0 bases, with 14 bases between. The CDR3 loop spans 17 amino acids. The CDR3 DNA reads TGTGCCAGCAGTTTACCCCCGGAGGGGTATAGCAATCAGCCCCAGCATTTT. It codes for CASSLPPEGYSNQPQHF.

The chain has TRBV7-9 and TRBJ1-4, with 8 bases identical to TRBD1. The germline CDR1 and CDR2 sequences are SEHNR and FQNEAQ (reference sequence). Germline trimming cut 2 bases from V and 7 bases from J; bases unmatched to any gene: 12. This CDR3 comprises 17 residues. The CDR3 reads CASSLKGVGQGVEKLFF. As DNA, the CDR3 is TGTGCCAGCAGCTTAAAGGGCGTTGGACAGGGAGTTGAAAAACTGTTTTTT.

The chain uses TRBV4-1 and TRBJ2-5, with D possibly being TRBD1 (5 bases). Trimming took 5 bases from V and 2 from J, leaving 18 bases between them. The CDR3 covers 16 residues. Looked up from germline, CDR1 is MGHRA and CDR2 is YSYEKL. The CDR3 DNA sequence: TGCGCCAGCAGCAGTAGAGTGCAGGGATTACAAGAGACCCAGTACTTC. It translates to CASSSRVQGLQETQYF.

This clone was detected once. The CDR3 nucleotides read TGTGCCATCAGAGTTCCGGGACAGGAGGGGACCCAGTACTTC. This encodes CAIRVPGQEGTQYF. The chain joins TRBV10-3 to TRBJ2-5; TRBD1 matches at 8 bases. Unmatched junction bases numbered 10, after V lost 6 bases and J lost 7 bases. The CDR3 is 14 residues long. Germline CDR1 ENHRY, CDR2 SYGVKD.

The rearrangement joins TRBV7-9 to TRBJ2-2; D remains ambiguous. This CDR3 comprises 14 residues. Per the germline V gene, CDR1 is SEHNR and CDR2 is FQNEAQ (reference sequence). V gave up 1 base and J gave up 6 bases, with 9 bases separating them. The CDR3 sequence is CASSLDYVPGELFF. Here the CDR3 DNA reads TGTGCCAGCAGCTTAGATTATGTTCCCGGGGAGCTGTTTTTT.

V is TRBV30 and J is TRBJ1-4; TRBD1 might be the D (5 bases). Trimming left V 2 bases short and J 8 bases short, with 15 bases between. Germline lookup yields CDR1 GTSNPN and CDR2 SVGIG (reference sequence). This CDR3 is 14 amino acids long. CDR3 amino acids: CAWSRGSNREKLFF. In DNA, the CDR3 is TGTGCCTGGAGTAGAGGCAGCAACAGGGAAAAACTGTTTTTT.

The CDR3 region has the DNA TGTGCCAGCAGAGGTACAGGGAATTATGGCTACACCTTC. The encoded protein is CASRGTGNYGYTF. The rearrangement joins TRBV5-6 to TRBJ1-2, with D possibly matching TRBD1 (6 bases). CDR3 length equals 13 residues. CDR1 and CDR2 (germline): SGHDT, YYEEEE. Trimming pared 5 bases from V and 5 bases from J, leaving 13 bases between.

This clone was observed a handful of times. The chain joins TRBV30 to TRBJ1-4; 8 bases are shared with TRBD1. The CDR3 is made up of 12 amino acids. Germline assignment: CDR1 GTSNPN and CDR2 SVGIG (reference sequence). J gave up 4 bases and V 8 bases, and 3 bases lay outside the gene matches. CDR3 sequence reads: CAGDRNNEKLFF. The CDR3 DNA follows: TGTGCCGGGGACAGGAATAATGAAAAACTGTTTTTT.

The chain carries TRBV4-2 and TRBJ1-3; D remains unclear. Germline V gene data show CDR1 as LGHNA and CDR2 as YNFKEQ. Trimming removed 1 base at V and 4 bases at J, with 14 bases between. There are 16 residues in the CDR3. CDR3 nucleotide sequence: TGTGCCAGCAGCCAAGGGAACTCTCCGGGAGGAAACACCATATATTTT. Residues: CASSQGNSPGGNTIYF.

The chain links TRBV6-1 to TRBJ2-7, with a possible D match to TRBD1 (6 bases). Germline V lookup: CDR1 MNHNS, CDR2 SASEGT. V lost 2 bases and J lost 6, with 11 bases in between. CDR3 length: 13 residues. CDR3 region: CASSETGYAEQYF. CDR3 DNA: TGTGCCAGCAGTGAAACAGGGTACGCCGAGCAGTACTTC.

J is TRBJ1-2 and V is TRBV28; D might be TRBD1 (5 bases). Germline CDR1 is MDHEN and CDR2 is SYDVKM. V lost 10 bases to trimming and J lost 4 bases, with 13 bases between them. The CDR3 is made up of 12 amino acids. CDR3 bases: TGTGCCACCCCTGGGGGGGTCTATGGCTACACCTTC. Translation gives CATPGGVYGYTF.

V is TRBV5-6 and J is TRBJ2-5, with 14 bases fitting TRBD2. V was clipped by 4 bases and J by 4 bases; unmatched bases: 9. In germline, CDR1 is SGHDT, CDR2 YYEEEE. The CDR3 loop spans 17 amino acids. DNA for the CDR3: TGTGCCAGCAGCAATCCGGGACTAGCGGGAGAAGGAGAGACCCAGTACTTC. Translated, it gives CASSNPGLAGEGETQYF. The whole variable domain, remainder taken from reference TRBV5-6 and TRBJ2-5, is DAGVTQSPTHLIKTRGQQVTLRCSPKSGHDTVSWYQQALGQGPQFIFQYYEEEERQRGNFPDRFSGHQFPNYSSELNVNALLLGDSALYLCASSNPGLAGEGETQYFGPGTRLLVL.

The chain couples TRBV6-5 to TRBJ1-1; D unclear. This CDR3 is built from 14 residues. Germline V gives CDR1 MNHEY, CDR2 SVGAGI. The ends were cut back, 0 bases at V and 0 bases at J, with 5 bases in the middle. The CDR3 loop reads CASSYSELNTEAFF. CDR3 coding DNA: TGTGCCAGCAGTTACTCCGAGCTGAACACTGAAGCTTTCTTT.

J is TRBJ2-5 and V is TRBV4-1; TRBD2 matches at 8 bases. CDR3 length: 15 residues. Germline CDR1 MGHRA, CDR2 YSYEKL. Losses at the gene ends were 0 bases for V and 9 bases for J; bases not matched to a gene: 9. CDR3 region: CASSQEGRVAGPQYF. Written as DNA, the CDR3 is TGCGCCAGCAGCCAAGAGGGTCGGGTAGCGGGGCCCCAGTACTTC.

The rearrangement joins TRBV4-1 to TRBJ2-1; 11 bases are shared with TRBD2. Per the germline V gene, CDR1 is MGHRA and CDR2 is YSYEKL. The CDR3 has 17 residues. V gave up 4 bases and J gave up 7 bases; unmatched junction bases: 12. Written as DNA, the CDR3 is TGCGCCAGCAGCCGAGAGATAACTAGCGGGAGTGGAAATGAGCAGTTCTTC. Protein: CASSREITSGSGNEQFF.

The chain combines TRBV30 with TRBJ1-2, with TRBD1 identical over 9 bases. This CDR3 is 13 amino acids long. Germline values: CDR1 GTSNPN, CDR2 SVGIG (reference sequence). V shed 2 bases and J 13 bases; nucleotides not matched to a gene: 11. CDR3 in DNA: TGTGCCTGGAGTCAGGGACAGGGTCGGGCCAGCACCTTC. It specifies CAWSQGQGRASTF.

The gene calls are TRBV15 and TRBJ1-5, with 8 bases matching TRBD1. With V trimmed by 5 bases and J by 4 bases, 10 bases remained unmatched. The germline CDR1 and CDR2 sequences are LNHNV and YYDKDF (reference sequence). The CDR3 has 16 residues. The CDR3, as DNA: TGTGCCACCAGCGAGGGATGGACAGGGTTGAATCAGCCCCAGCATTTT. Encoded protein: CATSEGWTGLNQPQHF.

The rearrangement joins TRBV6-4 to TRBJ1-2; 7 bases line up with TRBD1. The CDR3 sequence is 13 residues long. The germline CDR1 and CDR2 sequences are MRHNA and SNTAGT. The ends lost 4 bases at V and 7 bases at J; junction bases unmatched: 6. The CDR3 sequence is CASSGGTAGGYTF. In nucleotides, the CDR3 is TGTGCCAGCAGTGGCGGGACAGCGGGTGGCTACACCTTC.

This chain joins TRBV6-1 and TRBJ2-1; a weak D match, TRBD2 (6 bases). CDR3 length equals 13 residues. The V gene lost 3 bases and the J gene lost 12 bases, with 15 bases spanning the gap. CDR1 is MNHNS, CDR2 SASEGT, per germline. In DNA form, the CDR3 reads TGTGCCAGCAGTGACCTTAGGCAGGGAGGGCAGTTCTTC. The encoded protein is CASSDLRQGGQFF.

Only a few counts were recorded for this clone. The chain employs TRBV10-3 and TRBJ1-2; D gene uncertain. The V gene lost 7 bases and the J gene lost 8 bases, with 17 bases spanning the gap. Germline lookup yields CDR1 ENHRY and CDR2 SYGVKD. The CDR3 loop spans 13 amino acids. CDR3 protein: CAIKLREESGYTF. The CDR3 coding sequence is TGTGCCATCAAACTAAGGGAGGAGAGCGGCTACACCTTC.

The rearrangement joins TRBV7-9 to TRBJ1-1, with 7 bases matching TRBD1. The ends lost 1 base at V and 0 bases at J; junction bases unmatched: 11. Germline lookup yields CDR1 SEHNR and CDR2 FQNEAQ (reference sequence). This CDR3 spans 18 amino acids. The CDR3 DNA follows: TGTGCCAGCAGCTTAGTGAACAGGGGTGGAATCATGAACACTGAAGCTTTCTTT. Translating it yields CASSLVNRGGIMNTEAFF. The variable domain in full, with the rest retrieved from reference TRBV7-9 and TRBJ1-1, is DTGVSQNPRHKITKRGQNVTFRCDPISEHNRLYWYRQTLGQGPEFLTYFQNEAQLEKSRLLSDRFSAERPKGSFSTLEIQRTEQGDSAMYLCASSLVNRGGIMNTEAFFGQGTRLTVV.

The rearrangement joins TRBV5-1 to TRBJ1-6; D is possibly TRBD1 (5 bases). V lost 2 bases, J lost 7 bases, and 10 bases lay in between. The CDR3 consists of 14 residues. Germline CDR1 is SGHRS and CDR2 is YFSETQ. The CDR3 is CASSFQGLNSPLHF. CDR3 bases: TGCGCCAGCAGCTTCCAGGGCTTGAATTCACCCCTCCACTTT. The whole variable domain, remainder taken from reference TRBV5-1 and TRBJ1-6, is KAGVTQTPRYLIKTRGQQVTLSCSPISGHRSVSWYQQTPGQGLQFLFEYFSETQRNKGNFPGRFSGRQFSNSRSEMNVSTLELGDSALYLCASSFQGLNSPLHFGNGTRLTVT.

This chain uses TRBV29-1 with TRBJ2-1; no firm D call. V was clipped by 4 bases and J by 5 bases, with 9 bases between them. Germline V CDR1 and CDR2: SQVTM, ANQGSEA. This CDR3 spans 12 amino acids. The CDR3: CSVARGDNEQFF. For the CDR3, the DNA is TGCAGCGTTGCGAGAGGCGACAATGAGCAGTTCTTC.

CDR3 loop: CASSYSQGPTEAFF. The DNA for the CDR3 is TGTGCCAGCAGTTACTCTCAGGGGCCCACTGAAGCTTTCTTT. This sequence joins TRBV6-5 and TRBJ1-1, with TRBD1 as a possible D gene (6 bases). Trimming took off 0 bases at V and 4 bases at J, with 9 bases between the two ends. Per the germline V gene, CDR1 is MNHEY and CDR2 is SVGAGI. The CDR3 loop spans 14 amino acids.

This sequence joins TRBV25-1 and TRBJ2-3; possibly TRBD2 for D (6 bases). V was cut by 2 bases and J by 6 bases, with 9 bases left in between. CDR1 is MGHDK and CDR2 is SYGVNS in the germline V gene. The length of the CDR3 is 13 residues. The CDR3 protein is CASSEAGRDTQYF. CDR3 nucleotide sequence: TGTGCCAGCAGTGAAGCGGGAAGGGATACGCAGTATTTT.